The 19 T cell receptor beta chains below all came from one sample that was sequenced in a study of blood T cell repertoires in COVID-19. Profiled with immunoSEQ multiplex PCR; TCRdb holds only in-frame clones, not every one. Here the sample spans roughly 260,000 clones, about 89% being singletons. Specimen: PBMCs or T cells enriched from blood (not recorded which). These receptors were taken from a woman aged 18-29 years who had recovered from COVID-19.

The chain joins TRBV5-1 to TRBJ2-1; a weak D match, TRBD1 (6 bases). Per the germline V gene, CDR1 is SGHRS and CDR2 is YFSETQ. V was clipped by 4 bases and J by 5 bases, with 10 bases between them. This CDR3 comprises 13 residues. The CDR3: CASSRAGDNEQFF. The CDR3 region has the DNA TGCGCCAGCAGCCGGGCAGGGGACAATGAGCAGTTCTTC.

The J gene is TRBJ2-2, the V gene TRBV29-1, with 9 bases aligning to TRBD2. CDR1 is SQVTM and CDR2 is ANQGSEA in the germline V gene. There are 16 residues in the CDR3. Trimming cost V 7 bases and J 1 base; bases outside gene matches: 10. This CDR3 reads CSAGGSGGGNTGELFF. In DNA, the CDR3 is TGCAGCGCTGGGGGTAGCGGGGGAGGGAACACCGGGGAGCTGTTTTTT.

This rearrangement joins TRBV13 to TRBJ1-5, with TRBD1 matching over 8 bases. Germline values: CDR1 PRHDT, CDR2 FYEKMQ (reference sequence). The CDR3 extends over 12 amino acids. V lost 4 bases and J lost 8; bases outside the gene matches: 1. CDR3: CASSYRGEPQHF. In DNA form, the CDR3 reads TGTGCCAGCAGCTACAGGGGGGAGCCCCAGCATTTT.

The V and J genes are TRBV11-3 and TRBJ1-2, with D maybe TRBD1 (5 bases). CDR1 and CDR2 from the germline V gene are SGHNT and YENEEA. V was trimmed by 2 bases and J by 7 bases, leaving 11 bases between them. The CDR3 consists of 13 residues. CDR3: CASSLRGLTGYTF. CDR3 nucleotide sequence: TGTGCCAGCAGCTTAAGGGGTTTGACTGGCTACACCTTC.

The rearrangement joins TRBV6-2 or TRBV6-3 to TRBJ2-7; 11 bases align to TRBD2. Unmatched junction bases numbered 15, after V lost 6 bases and J lost 2 bases. The CDR3 contains 18 residues. Germline-derived CDR1 and CDR2 are MNHEY and SVGEGT. CDR3 protein: CASSPALGSGGAPYEQYF. Written as DNA, the CDR3 is TGTGCCAGCAGCCCCGCTCTTGGTAGCGGGGGGGCCCCCTACGAGCAGTACTTC.

This chain connects TRBV6-5 to TRBJ2-7; D unresolved. The germline CDR1 and CDR2 sequences are MNHEY and SVGAGI. The CDR3 runs 13 residues. V gave up 5 bases and J gave up 2 bases, with 10 bases separating them. CDR3 sequence reads: CASSPSVTYEQYF. CDR3 DNA: TGTGCCAGCAGTCCTAGTGTCACCTACGAGCAGTACTTC.

V usage is TRBV6-4 and J usage is TRBJ1-5; TRBD1 aligns across 7 bases. Losses at the gene ends were 4 bases for V and 7 bases for J; bases not matched to a gene: 4. CDR3 length equals 13 residues. Germline-derived CDR1 and CDR2 are MRHNA and SNTAGT. As DNA, the CDR3 is TGTGCCAGCAGTGCCATACAGGGGCAGCCCCAGCATTTT. It codes for CASSAIQGQPQHF.

The chain is built from TRBV11-2 and TRBJ1-1, with unresolved D. Germline values: CDR1 SGHAT, CDR2 FQNNGV. The CDR3 runs to 13 residues. Trimming cost V 4 bases and J 4 bases, with 10 bases left between them. CDR3 residues: CASSSGVRTEAFF. The CDR3 DNA reads TGTGCCAGCAGCTCGGGAGTTCGCACTGAAGCTTTCTTT.

The chain links TRBV7-9 to TRBJ2-5; 9 bases line up with TRBD2. CDR1 is SEHNR, CDR2 FQNEAQ, per germline (reference sequence). The ends lost 3 bases at V and 7 bases at J; junction bases unmatched: 6. The CDR3 totals 14 residues. The CDR3 loop is CASSLGSGSVTQYF. The CDR3 nucleotides are TGTGCCAGCAGCTTGGGTAGCGGGAGCGTGACCCAGTACTTC.

The chain is built from TRBV4-1 and TRBJ1-3, with D perhaps matching TRBD1 (6 bases). Between the trimmed V and J ends, which lost 0 bases and 3 bases, there was a span of 15 bases. Germline CDR1 is MGHRA and CDR2 is YSYEKL. This CDR3 region has 17 residues. In DNA, the CDR3 is TGCGCCAGCAGCCAAGAGGGGGGGGGCGCGGTTGGAAACACCATATATTTT. This gives the protein CASSQEGGGAVGNTIYF.

The rearrangement joins TRBV9 to TRBJ1-2, with D hard to call. Trimming pared 3 bases from V and 4 bases from J, leaving 13 bases between. Germline CDR1 SGDLS, CDR2 YYNGEE. CDR3 length equals 14 residues. In DNA form, the CDR3 reads TGTGCCAGCAGCGCTCTGGGGAGGGCCTATGGCTACACCTTC. Translation: CASSALGRAYGYTF.

This clone is a singleton in its sample. The chain recombines TRBV7-3 with TRBJ2-1; perhaps TRBD2 as D (5 bases). This CDR3 region has 13 residues. With 0 bases removed from V and 9 bases from J, the gap between germline ends came to 9 bases. Germline CDR1 SGHTA, CDR2 FQGTGA. CDR3 amino acids: CASSLTLGSEQFF. The CDR3 bases are TGTGCCAGCAGCTTAACCCTAGGGAGTGAGCAGTTCTTC.

This clone appeared a few times. The gene calls are TRBV30 and TRBJ1-1; D unresolved. V was trimmed by 3 bases and J by 4 bases, leaving 6 bases between them. The length of the CDR3 is 11 residues. Germline CDR1 and CDR2: GTSNPN and SVGIG (reference sequence). In DNA form, the CDR3 reads TGTGCCTGGAGCCCGGGCACTGAAGCTTTCTTT. Translating gives CAWSPGTEAFF. The variable domain in full, with the rest retrieved from reference TRBV30 and TRBJ1-1, is SQTIHQWPATLVQPVGSPLSLECTVEGTSNPNLYWYRQAAGRGLQLLFYSVGIGQISSEVPQNLSASRPQDRQFILSSKKLLLSDSGFYLCAWSPGTEAFFGQGTRLTVV.

The chain uses TRBV20-1 and TRBJ2-5; D is unclear. V was pared by 8 bases and J by 5 bases, with 12 bases between. The germline V gene encodes CDR1 DFQATT and CDR2 SNEGSKA (reference sequence). The CDR3 has 11 amino acids. Here the CDR3 reads CSPLVSETQYF. The DNA of the CDR3 is TGCAGTCCGCTAGTCTCGGAGACCCAGTACTTC.

This rearrangement joins TRBV2 to TRBJ1-5, with a weak D call TRBD1 (5 bases). With 9 bases removed from V and 0 bases from J, the gap between germline ends came to 9 bases. This CDR3 has 13 amino acids. Germline V gene sequence: CDR1 SNHLY, CDR2 FYNNEI. The CDR3, as DNA: TGTGCCAGTAGGACACTTAGCAATCAGCCCCAGCATTTT. Translating gives CASRTLSNQPQHF.

The chain combines TRBV7-8 with TRBJ2-1; D unclear. CDR1 is SGHVS, CDR2 FQNEAQ, per germline. The length of the CDR3 is 12 residues. V was trimmed by 0 bases and J by 9 bases, leaving 6 bases between them. The CDR3 region is CASSLALGEQFF. CDR3 bases: TGTGCCAGCAGCTTAGCGCTAGGTGAGCAGTTCTTC.

The gene calls are TRBV6-2 or TRBV6-3 and TRBJ1-1; 10 bases are shared with TRBD1. With 4 bases clipped from V and 0 bases from J, the junction kept 5 bases outside the gene matches. Germline CDR1 is MNHEY and CDR2 is SVGEGT. The CDR3 consists of 16 residues. The CDR3 here is CASSSRDRGMNTEAFF. CDR3 DNA sequence: TGTGCCAGCAGTTCCCGGGACAGGGGAATGAACACTGAAGCTTTCTTT.

V is TRBV27 and J is TRBJ2-5; 9 nucleotides agree with TRBD1. Trimming removed 5 bases from V and 2 bases from J; junction bases left unmatched: 9. The CDR3 runs to 16 residues. CDR1 and CDR2 (germline): MNHEY, SMNVEV (reference sequence). The CDR3 reads CASSPRTGERQETQYF. The CDR3 nucleotides read TGTGCCAGCAGTCCGAGGACAGGGGAGAGGCAAGAGACCCAGTACTTC.

This clone was recorded at least ten times. V usage is TRBV5-6 and J usage is TRBJ2-3, with D hard to call. Germline V lookup: CDR1 SGHDT, CDR2 YYEEEE. Trimming shortened V by 4 bases and J by 6 bases, and 12 bases separated the two germline ends. The CDR3 extends over 13 amino acids. This CDR3 is CASSRLTGDTQYF. CDR3 DNA sequence: TGTGCCAGCAGCCGACTGACTGGGGATACGCAGTATTTT.